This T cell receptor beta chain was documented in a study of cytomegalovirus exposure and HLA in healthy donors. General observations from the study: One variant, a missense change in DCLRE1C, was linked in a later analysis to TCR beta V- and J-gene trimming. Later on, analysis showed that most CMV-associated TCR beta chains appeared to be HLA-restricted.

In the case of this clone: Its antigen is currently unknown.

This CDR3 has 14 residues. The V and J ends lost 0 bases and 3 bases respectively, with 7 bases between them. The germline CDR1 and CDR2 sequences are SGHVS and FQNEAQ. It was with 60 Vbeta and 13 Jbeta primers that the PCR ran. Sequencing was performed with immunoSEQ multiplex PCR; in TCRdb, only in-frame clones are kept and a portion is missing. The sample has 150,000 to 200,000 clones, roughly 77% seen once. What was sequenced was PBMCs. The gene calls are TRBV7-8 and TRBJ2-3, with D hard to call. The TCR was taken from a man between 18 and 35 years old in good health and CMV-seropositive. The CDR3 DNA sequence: TGTGCCAGCAGCTTAGCGGAGTTTACAGATACGCAGTATTTT. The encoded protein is CASSLAEFTDTQYF.